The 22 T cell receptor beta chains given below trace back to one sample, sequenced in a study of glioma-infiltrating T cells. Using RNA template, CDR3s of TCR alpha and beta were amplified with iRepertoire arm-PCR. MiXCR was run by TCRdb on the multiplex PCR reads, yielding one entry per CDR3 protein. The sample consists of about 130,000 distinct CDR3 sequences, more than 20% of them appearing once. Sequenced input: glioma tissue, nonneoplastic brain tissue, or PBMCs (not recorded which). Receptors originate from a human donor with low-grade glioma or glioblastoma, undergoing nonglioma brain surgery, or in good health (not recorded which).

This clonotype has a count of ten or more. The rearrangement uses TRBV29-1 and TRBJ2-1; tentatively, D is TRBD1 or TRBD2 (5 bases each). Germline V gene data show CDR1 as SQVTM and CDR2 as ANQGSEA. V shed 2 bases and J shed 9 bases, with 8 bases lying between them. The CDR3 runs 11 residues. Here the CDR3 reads CSVEPGTEQFF. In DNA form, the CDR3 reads TGCAGCGTTGAACCGGGGACTGAGCAGTTCTTC.

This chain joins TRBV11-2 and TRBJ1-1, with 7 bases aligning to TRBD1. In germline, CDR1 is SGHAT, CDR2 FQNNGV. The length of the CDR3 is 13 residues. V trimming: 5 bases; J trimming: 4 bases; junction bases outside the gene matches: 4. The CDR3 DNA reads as TGTGCCAGCAGCGTGACAGGGTTCACTGAAGCTTTCTTT. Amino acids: CASSVTGFTEAFF.

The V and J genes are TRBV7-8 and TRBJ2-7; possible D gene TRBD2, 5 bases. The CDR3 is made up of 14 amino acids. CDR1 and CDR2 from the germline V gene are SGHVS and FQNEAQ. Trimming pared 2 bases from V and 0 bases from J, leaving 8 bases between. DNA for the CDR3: TGTGCCAGCAGCTTATCAGGACTCTCCTACGAGCAGTACTTC. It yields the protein CASSLSGLSYEQYF.

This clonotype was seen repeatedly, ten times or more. The DNA for the CDR3 is TGTGCCAGCAGCTTCACTAGCGGGGACCTTGATACGCAGTATTTT. Amino acid sequence: CASSFTSGDLDTQYF. The V gene is TRBV7-3, the J gene TRBJ2-3; TRBD2 agrees at 10 bases. In germline, CDR1 is SGHTA, CDR2 FQGTGA. The CDR3 sequence is 15 residues long. Trimming took 3 bases from V and 6 from J; bases not matched to a gene: 6.

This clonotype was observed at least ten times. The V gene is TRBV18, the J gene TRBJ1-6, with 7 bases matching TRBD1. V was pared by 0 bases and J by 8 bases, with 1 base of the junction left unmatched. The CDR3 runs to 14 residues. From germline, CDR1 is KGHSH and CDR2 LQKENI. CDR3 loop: CASSPPGQYSPLHF. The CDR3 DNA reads TGTGCCAGCTCACCACCGGGACAGTATTCACCCCTCCACTTT. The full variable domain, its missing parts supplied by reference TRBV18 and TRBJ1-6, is NAGVMQNPRHLVRRRGQEARLRCSPMKGHSHVYWYRQLPEEGLKFMVYLQKENIIDESGMPKERFSAEFPKEGPSILRIQQVVRGDSAAYFCASSPPGQYSPLHFGNGTRLTVT.

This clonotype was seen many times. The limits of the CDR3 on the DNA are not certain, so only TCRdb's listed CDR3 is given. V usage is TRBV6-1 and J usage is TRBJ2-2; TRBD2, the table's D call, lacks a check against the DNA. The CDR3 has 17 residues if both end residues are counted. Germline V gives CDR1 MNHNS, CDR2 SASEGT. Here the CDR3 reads CASSTSGLAANTGELFF.

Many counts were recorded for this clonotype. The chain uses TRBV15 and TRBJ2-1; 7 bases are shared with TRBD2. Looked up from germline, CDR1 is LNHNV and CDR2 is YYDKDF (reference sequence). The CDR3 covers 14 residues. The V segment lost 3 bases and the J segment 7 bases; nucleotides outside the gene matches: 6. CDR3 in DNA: TGTGCCACCAGCAGCCGGGACTATGTTAATGAGCAGTTCTTC. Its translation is CATSSRDYVNEQFF.

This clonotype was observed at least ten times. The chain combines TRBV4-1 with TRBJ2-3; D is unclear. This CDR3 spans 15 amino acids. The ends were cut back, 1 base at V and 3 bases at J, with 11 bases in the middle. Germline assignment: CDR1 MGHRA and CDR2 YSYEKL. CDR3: CASSQGAKATDTQYF. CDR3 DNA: TGCGCCAGCAGCCAAGGGGCTAAGGCGACAGATACGCAGTATTTT.

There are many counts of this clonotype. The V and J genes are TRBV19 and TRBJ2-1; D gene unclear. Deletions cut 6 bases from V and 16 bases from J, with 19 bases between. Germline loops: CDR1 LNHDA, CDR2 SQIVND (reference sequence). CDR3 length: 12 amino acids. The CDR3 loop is CASSPDGLPRFF. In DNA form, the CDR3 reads TGTGCCAGTAGCCCGGACGGCCTTCCACGATTCTTC.

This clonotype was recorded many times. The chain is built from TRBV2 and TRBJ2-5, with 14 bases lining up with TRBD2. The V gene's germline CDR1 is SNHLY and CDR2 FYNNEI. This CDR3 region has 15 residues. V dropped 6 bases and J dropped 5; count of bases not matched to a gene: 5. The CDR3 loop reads CASSVGLAGAETQYF. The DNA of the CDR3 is TGTGCCAGCAGCGTGGGACTAGCGGGAGCGGAGACCCAGTACTTC.

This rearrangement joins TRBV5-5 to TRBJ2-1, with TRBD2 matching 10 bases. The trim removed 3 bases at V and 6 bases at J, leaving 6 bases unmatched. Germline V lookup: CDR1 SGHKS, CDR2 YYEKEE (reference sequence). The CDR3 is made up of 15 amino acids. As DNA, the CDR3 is TGTGCCAGCAGCTCTACCGGGACTAGCGTCAATGAGCAGTTCTTC. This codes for CASSSTGTSVNEQFF.

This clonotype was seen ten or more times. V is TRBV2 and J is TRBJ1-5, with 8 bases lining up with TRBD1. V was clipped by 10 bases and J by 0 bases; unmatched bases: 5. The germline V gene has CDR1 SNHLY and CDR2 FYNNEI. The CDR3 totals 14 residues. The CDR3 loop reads CAIRQGNSNQPQHF. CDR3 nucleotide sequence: TGTGCCATCCGACAGGGGAATAGCAATCAGCCCCAGCATTTT.

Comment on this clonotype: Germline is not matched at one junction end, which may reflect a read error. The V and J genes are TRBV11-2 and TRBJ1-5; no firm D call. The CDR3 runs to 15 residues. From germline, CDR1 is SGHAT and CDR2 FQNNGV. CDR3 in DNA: TGCGCCAGCAGCTTATCGGTTATGGCCAATCAGCCCCAGCATTTT. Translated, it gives CASSLSVMANQPQHF. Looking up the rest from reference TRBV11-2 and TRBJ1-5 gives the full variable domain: EAGVAQSPRYKIIEKRQSVAFWCNPISGHATLYWYQQILGQGPKLLIQFQNNGVVDDSQLPKDRFSAERLKGVDSTLKIQPAKLEDSAVYLCASSLSVMANQPQHFGDGTRLSIL.

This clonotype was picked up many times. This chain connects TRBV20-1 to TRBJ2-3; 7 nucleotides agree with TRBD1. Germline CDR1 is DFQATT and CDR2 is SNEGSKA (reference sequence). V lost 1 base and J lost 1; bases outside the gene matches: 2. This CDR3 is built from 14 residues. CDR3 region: CSARVTGGTDTQYF. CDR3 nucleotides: TGCAGTGCTAGAGTTACAGGGGGCACAGATACGCAGTATTTT.

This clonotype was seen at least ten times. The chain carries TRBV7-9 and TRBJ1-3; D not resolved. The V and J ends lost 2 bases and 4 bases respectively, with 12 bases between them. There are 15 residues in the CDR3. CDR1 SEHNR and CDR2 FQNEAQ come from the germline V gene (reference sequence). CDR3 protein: CASSLMDRRGNTIYF. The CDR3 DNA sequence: TGTGCCAGCAGCTTAATGGATAGGAGGGGAAACACCATATATTTT.

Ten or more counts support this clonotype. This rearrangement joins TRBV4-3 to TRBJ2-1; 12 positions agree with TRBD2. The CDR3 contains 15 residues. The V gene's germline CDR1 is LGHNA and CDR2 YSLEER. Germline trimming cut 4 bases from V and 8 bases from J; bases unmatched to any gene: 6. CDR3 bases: TGCGCCAGCAGCCGAAGGACTAGCGGGACCGATGAGCAGTTCTTC. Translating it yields CASSRRTSGTDEQFF.

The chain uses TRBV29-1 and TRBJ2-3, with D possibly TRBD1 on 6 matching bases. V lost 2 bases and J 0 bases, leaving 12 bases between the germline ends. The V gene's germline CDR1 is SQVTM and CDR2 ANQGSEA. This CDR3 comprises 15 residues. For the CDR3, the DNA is TGCAGCGTTGAACCACAGGGTGTTAGCACAGATACGCAGTATTTT. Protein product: CSVEPQGVSTDTQYF.

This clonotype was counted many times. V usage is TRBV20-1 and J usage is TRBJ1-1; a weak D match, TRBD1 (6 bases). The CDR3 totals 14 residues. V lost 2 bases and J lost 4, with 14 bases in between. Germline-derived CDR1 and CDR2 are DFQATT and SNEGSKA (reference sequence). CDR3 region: CSARKEGGSTEAFF. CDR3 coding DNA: TGCAGTGCTAGAAAGGAGGGGGGTAGCACTGAAGCTTTCTTT.

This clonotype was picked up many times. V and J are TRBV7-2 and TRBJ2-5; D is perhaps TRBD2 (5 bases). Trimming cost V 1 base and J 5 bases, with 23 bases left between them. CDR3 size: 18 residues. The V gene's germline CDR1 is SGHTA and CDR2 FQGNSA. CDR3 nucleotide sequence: TGTGCCAGCAGCTTAGGTTCATCCGTGATGGGAGCTGGGGAGACCCAGTACTTC. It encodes CASSLGSSVMGAGETQYF. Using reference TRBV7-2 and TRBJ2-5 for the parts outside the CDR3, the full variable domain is GAGVSQSPSNKVTEKGKDVELRCDPISGHTALYWYRQSLGQGLEFLIYFQGNSAPDKSGLPSDRFSAERTGGSVSTLTIQRTQQEDSAVYLCASSLGSSVMGAGETQYFGPGTRLLVL.

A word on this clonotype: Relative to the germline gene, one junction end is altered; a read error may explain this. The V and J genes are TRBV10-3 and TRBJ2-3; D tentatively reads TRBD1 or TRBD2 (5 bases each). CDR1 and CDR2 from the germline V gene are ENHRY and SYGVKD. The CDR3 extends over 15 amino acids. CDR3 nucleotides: TGTGCCATCAGTGTGGGGACGGTTAGCACAGATAGGCAGTATTTT. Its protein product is CAISVGTVSTDRQYF.

CDR3 nucleotides: TGTGCCTGGAGTCGACAGTACAATGAGCAGTTCTTC. Protein sequence: CAWSRQYNEQFF. The genes are TRBV30 and TRBJ2-1; tentative D call: TRBD1 (5 bases). CDR1 and CDR2 (germline): GTSNPN, SVGIG (reference sequence). This CDR3 has 12 residues. The germline V and J ends were trimmed by 2 bases and 4 bases, with 6 bases remaining between them. The full variable domain, completed using reference TRBV30 and TRBJ2-1, is SQTIHQWPATLVQPVGSPLSLECTVEGTSNPNLYWYRQAAGRGLQLLFYSVGIGQISSEVPQNLSASRPQDRQFILSSKKLLLSDSGFYLCAWSRQYNEQFFGPGTRLTVL.

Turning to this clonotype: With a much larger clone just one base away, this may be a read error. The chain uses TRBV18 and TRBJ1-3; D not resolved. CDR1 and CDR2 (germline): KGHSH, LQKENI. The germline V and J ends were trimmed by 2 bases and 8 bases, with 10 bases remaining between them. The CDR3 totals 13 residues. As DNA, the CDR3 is TGTGCCAGCTCACCAGAGAGTCGGCACACCATATATTTT. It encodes CASSPESRHTIYF.